Listed below are T cell receptor beta chains from one sample, sequenced in a study of CD4 and CD8 cells across lung adenocarcinoma regions. TCRdb re-called the PCR reads with MiXCR, one entry per CDR3 protein. The table has tens of thousands of distinct CDR3 sequences, approximately 49% seen once. Sequencing input: CD8+ T cells from the center of a lung tumor. These receptors were taken from a female donor with lung adenocarcinoma. The CD4 and CD8 labels of this study may be unreliable. Both conserved end residues are part of each CDR3. The order of the fields is CDR3 protein, CDR3 DNA, J gene, D gene, CDR3 length, V gene, clone size. A D gene is named only where the DNA matches it firmly. The listing skips clone size in some rows; elsewhere it reads once, few, many or a size class.

cdr3_aa: CASSQVSTQETQYF; cdr3_nt: TGCGCCAGCAGCCAAGTTTCAACCCAAGAGACCCAGTACTTC; j_call: TRBJ2-5; d_call: NA; cdr3_length: 14; v_call: TRBV4-1; clone_size: many
cdr3_aa: CASSPCQTEAFF; cdr3_nt: TGTGCCAGCAGCCCTTGTCAGACCGAAGCTTTCTTT; j_call: TRBJ1-1; d_call: NA; cdr3_length: 12; v_call: TRBV27; clone_size: NA
cdr3_aa: CASSTGTSGRTGELFF; cdr3_nt: TGCGCCAGCAGCACCGGGACTAGCGGGAGGACCGGGGAGCTGTTTTTT; j_call: TRBJ2-2; d_call: TRBD2; cdr3_length: 16; v_call: TRBV10-2; clone_size: NA
cdr3_aa: CSASGGSSYNEQFF; cdr3_nt: TGCAGTGCTAGCGGGGGAAGCTCCTACAATGAGCAGTTCTTC; j_call: TRBJ2-1; d_call: NA; cdr3_length: 14; v_call: TRBV20-1; clone_size: NA
cdr3_aa: CASSPAGAAKNIQYF; cdr3_nt: TGTGCCAGCAGCCCAGCGGGTGCGGCCAAAAACATTCAGTACTTC; j_call: TRBJ2-4; d_call: NA; cdr3_length: 15; v_call: TRBV27; clone_size: NA
cdr3_aa: CASSRQPSGNTIYF; cdr3_nt: TGTGCCAGCAGTAGACAGCCCTCTGGAAACACCATATATTTT; j_call: TRBJ1-3; d_call: NA; cdr3_length: 14; v_call: TRBV6-1; clone_size: NA
cdr3_aa: CASSVDQRGYNEQFF; cdr3_nt: TGTGCCAGCAGCGTAGACCAGCGGGGCTACAATGAGCAGTTCTTC; j_call: TRBJ2-1; d_call: TRBD2; cdr3_length: 15; v_call: TRBV9; clone_size: NA
cdr3_aa: CASSLGASTDTQYF; cdr3_nt: TGTGCCAGCAGCCTAGGCGCTAGCACAGATACGCAGTATTTT; j_call: TRBJ2-3; d_call: NA; cdr3_length: 14; v_call: TRBV7-2; clone_size: NA
cdr3_aa: CASSQAQLADTETQYF; cdr3_nt: TGCGCCAGCAGCCAAGCTCAGCTAGCGGACACAGAGACGCAGTATTTC; j_call: TRBJ2-3; d_call: TRBD2; cdr3_length: 16; v_call: TRBV4-1; clone_size: NA
cdr3_aa: CASSYTSGTDNEQFF; cdr3_nt: TGTGCCAGCAGTTACACTAGCGGGACTGACAATGAGCAGTTCTTC; j_call: TRBJ2-1; d_call: TRBD2; cdr3_length: 15; v_call: TRBV6-5; clone_size: medium-sized
cdr3_aa: CASSDRGSGTEAFF; cdr3_nt: TGTGCCAGCAGTGACAGGGGGTCGGGCACTGAAGCTTTCTTT; j_call: TRBJ1-1; d_call: NA; cdr3_length: 14; v_call: TRBV6-4; clone_size: few
cdr3_aa: CASSGRQGGTETQYF; cdr3_nt: TGCGCCAGCAGTGGGCGACAGGGAGGAACGGAGACCCAGTACTTC; j_call: TRBJ2-5; d_call: NA; cdr3_length: 15; v_call: TRBV10-1; clone_size: NA
cdr3_aa: CASIPGLFPGETQYF; cdr3_nt: TGTGCCAGCATCCCCGGGCTTTTTCCCGGGGAGACCCAGTACTTC; j_call: TRBJ2-5; d_call: NA; cdr3_length: 15; v_call: TRBV6-1; clone_size: NA
cdr3_aa: CASSQSKGSGMNTEAFF; cdr3_nt: TGCGCCAGCAGCCAATCAAAAGGGTCGGGGATGAACACTGAAGCTTTCTTT; j_call: TRBJ1-1; d_call: NA; cdr3_length: 17; v_call: TRBV4-1; clone_size: NA
cdr3_aa: CASKTGREQQFF; cdr3_nt: TGTGCCAGCAAAACGGGTCGGGAACAGCAGTTCTTC; j_call: TRBJ2-1; d_call: NA; cdr3_length: 12; v_call: TRBV6-1; clone_size: NA
cdr3_aa: CAGPGGGDQETQYF; cdr3_nt: TGCGCGGGCCCCGGGGGCGGGGACCAAGAGACGCAGTATTTC; j_call: TRBJ2-5; d_call: NA; cdr3_length: 14; v_call: TRBV10-1; clone_size: NA
cdr3_aa: CASSYSPLEDTQYF; cdr3_nt: TGTGCCAGCAGTTACTCTCCTCTAGAAGATACGCAGTATTTT; j_call: TRBJ2-3; d_call: NA; cdr3_length: 14; v_call: TRBV6-5; clone_size: large
cdr3_aa: CASMDRGRTDTQYF; cdr3_nt: TGTGCCAGCATGGACAGGGGGCGCACAGATACGCAGTATTTT; j_call: TRBJ2-3; d_call: TRBD1; cdr3_length: 14; v_call: TRBV6-1; clone_size: NA
cdr3_aa: CASSFRGSALGEQFF; cdr3_nt: TGTGCCAGCAGTTTCCGTGGTTCGGCCCTTGGGGAGCAGTTCTTC; j_call: TRBJ2-1; d_call: NA; cdr3_length: 15; v_call: TRBV6-5; clone_size: NA
cdr3_aa: CASSEAGVGYTEAFF; cdr3_nt: TGTGCCAGCAGTGAAGCTGGGGTGGGGTACACTGAAGCTTTCTTT; j_call: TRBJ1-1; d_call: NA; cdr3_length: 15; v_call: TRBV6-1; clone_size: once
cdr3_aa: CASSYLKRGRGGTEEQFF; cdr3_nt: TGTGCCAGCAGTTACCTAAAACGGGGGAGGGGAGGCACCGAGGAGCAGTTTTTT; j_call: TRBJ2-2; d_call: TRBD2; cdr3_length: 18; v_call: TRBV6-5; clone_size: NA
cdr3_aa: CASSRFSREQETQYF; cdr3_nt: TGTGCCAGCAGTCGGTTTAGTAGGGAGCAAGAGACCCAGTACTTC; j_call: TRBJ2-5; d_call: NA; cdr3_length: 15; v_call: TRBV27; clone_size: NA
cdr3_aa: CASSLTRRETQYF; cdr3_nt: TGTGCCAGCAGCCTGACCCGTCGAGAGACCCAGTACTTC; j_call: TRBJ2-5; d_call: NA; cdr3_length: 13; v_call: TRBV14; clone_size: NA
cdr3_aa: CASSPGFGHNEQFF; cdr3_nt: TGTGCCAGCAGCCCCGGATTCGGTCACAATGAGCAGTTCTTC; j_call: TRBJ2-1; d_call: NA; cdr3_length: 14; v_call: TRBV27; clone_size: many
cdr3_aa: CASSLPEEVEQGLAGANVLTF; cdr3_nt: TGTGCCAGCAGCTTACCCGAAGAGGTCGAACAGGGGCTGGCGGGGGCCAACGTCCTGACTTTC; j_call: TRBJ2-6; d_call: TRBD1; cdr3_length: 21; v_call: TRBV7-6; clone_size: many
cdr3_aa: CASSEPRLTDTQYF; cdr3_nt: TGTGCCAGCAGTGAACCTAGACTCACAGATACGCAGTATTTT; j_call: TRBJ2-3; d_call: NA; cdr3_length: 14; v_call: TRBV6-1; clone_size: NA
cdr3_aa: CASRGQGLSDKEIQYF; cdr3_nt: TGTGCCAGCAGGGGACAAGGGCTGTCTGACAAAGAGATCCAGTACTTC; j_call: TRBJ2-4; d_call: NA; cdr3_length: 16; v_call: TRBV27; clone_size: NA
cdr3_aa: CASSESGRFGSTDTQYF; cdr3_nt: TGCGCCAGCAGTGAGTCGGGACGGTTCGGAAGCACAGATACGCAGTATTTT; j_call: TRBJ2-3; d_call: NA; cdr3_length: 17; v_call: TRBV10-2; clone_size: few
cdr3_aa: CASSPGQGSEQYF; cdr3_nt: TGTGCCAGCAGCCCGGGACAGGGTAGCGAGCAGTACTTC; j_call: TRBJ2-7; d_call: TRBD1; cdr3_length: 13; v_call: TRBV6-1; clone_size: once
cdr3_aa: CASSHPDFQETQYF; cdr3_nt: TGCGCCAGCAGCCACCCGGACTTCCAAGAGACCCAGTACTTC; j_call: TRBJ2-5; d_call: NA; cdr3_length: 14; v_call: TRBV4-1; clone_size: few
cdr3_aa: CASSNSGKGLNEQFF; cdr3_nt: TGTGCCAGCAGCAATAGCGGGAAGGGGTTGAATGAGCAGTTCTTC; j_call: TRBJ2-1; d_call: TRBD2; cdr3_length: 15; v_call: TRBV9; clone_size: NA
cdr3_aa: CASTTGGYNEQFF; cdr3_nt: TGTGCCAGCACAACGGGGGGTTACAATGAGCAGTTCTTC; j_call: TRBJ2-1; d_call: TRBD2; cdr3_length: 13; v_call: TRBV6-1; clone_size: NA
cdr3_aa: CASSQTYMETQYF; cdr3_nt: TGCGCCAGCAGCCAAACCTACATGGAGACCCAGTACTTC; j_call: TRBJ2-5; d_call: NA; cdr3_length: 13; v_call: TRBV4-1; clone_size: many
cdr3_aa: CASSEALTGTGRGYGYTF; cdr3_nt: TGTGCCAGCAGTGAAGCGTTAACCGGGACAGGAAGAGGCTATGGCTACACCTTC; j_call: TRBJ1-2; d_call: TRBD1; cdr3_length: 18; v_call: TRBV6-1; clone_size: NA
cdr3_aa: CASTPKGRTYEQYF; cdr3_nt: TGTGCCAGCACCCCAAAGGGACGGACCTACGAGCAGTACTTC; j_call: TRBJ2-7; d_call: NA; cdr3_length: 14; v_call: TRBV6-1; clone_size: NA
cdr3_aa: CASIGGRYSYEQYF; cdr3_nt: TGTGCCAGCATTGGAGGGCGGTACTCCTACGAGCAGTACTTC; j_call: TRBJ2-7; d_call: NA; cdr3_length: 14; v_call: TRBV6-1; clone_size: NA
cdr3_aa: CASSYSTARRGSYGYTF; cdr3_nt: TGTGCCAGCAGTTACTCGACTGCCAGGAGGGGGTCCTATGGCTACACCTTC; j_call: TRBJ1-2; d_call: NA; cdr3_length: 17; v_call: TRBV6-5; clone_size: NA
cdr3_aa: CASTLKGLGTETLYF; cdr3_nt: TGTGCCAGCACTCTGAAAGGTCTGGGCACCGAGACGCTGTATTTT; j_call: TRBJ2-2; d_call: NA; cdr3_length: 15; v_call: TRBV27; clone_size: NA
cdr3_aa: CASSLMDNEQFF; cdr3_nt: TGTGCCAGCAGCTTGATGGACAATGAGCAGTTCTTC; j_call: TRBJ2-1; d_call: NA; cdr3_length: 12; v_call: TRBV7-6; clone_size: NA
cdr3_aa: CASSLQRDTQYF; cdr3_nt: TGCGCCAGCAGCCTACAGCGAGATACGCAGTATTTT; j_call: TRBJ2-3; d_call: NA; cdr3_length: 12; v_call: TRBV5-1; clone_size: few
cdr3_aa: CASSLVGQYSNQPQHF; cdr3_nt: TGTGCCAGCAGCTTAGTGGGACAGTATAGCAATCAGCCCCAGCATTTT; j_call: TRBJ1-5; d_call: TRBD1; cdr3_length: 16; v_call: TRBV7-2; clone_size: few
cdr3_aa: CASSKRQGLAKNIQYF; cdr3_nt: TGTGCCAGCAGTAAACGACAGGGATTAGCCAAAAACATTCAGTACTTC; j_call: TRBJ2-4; d_call: TRBD1; cdr3_length: 16; v_call: TRBV27; clone_size: NA
cdr3_aa: CASSSPGTLKTQYF; cdr3_nt: TGTGCCAGCAGTAGCCCCGGGACACTTAAGACGCAGTACTTT; j_call: TRBJ2-3; d_call: NA; cdr3_length: 14; v_call: TRBV6-1; clone_size: once
cdr3_aa: CASSEDPTGTPYEQYF; cdr3_nt: TGTGCCAGCAGTGAAGATCCGACAGGGACCCCCTACGAGCAGTACTTC; j_call: TRBJ2-7; d_call: TRBD1; cdr3_length: 16; v_call: TRBV6-1; clone_size: NA
cdr3_aa: CASSLIRENEQFF; cdr3_nt: TGTGCCAGCAGTTTAATTCGTGAGAATGAGCAGTTCTTC; j_call: TRBJ2-1; d_call: NA; cdr3_length: 13; v_call: TRBV27; clone_size: NA